Following are 14 T cell receptor beta chains from one sample sequenced in a study of blood T cell repertoires in COVID-19. The method was immunoSEQ multiplex PCR; TCRdb's version includes in-frame clones alone and lacks a portion of them. The sample holds some 130,000 clones; roughly 90% are singletons and the top ten take about 2%. Sequenced material: peripheral blood. These receptors originate from a man aged 70-80 years with active COVID-19.

This sequence joins TRBV19 and TRBJ1-1; D is possibly TRBD1 (6 bases). Germline CDR1 and CDR2: LNHDA and SQIVND (reference sequence). V shed 3 bases and J shed 6 bases, with 20 bases lying between them. CDR3 size: 16 residues. The CDR3 region is CASSISQGGVGAEAFF. In DNA form, the CDR3 reads TGTGCCAGTAGTATTAGTCAAGGGGGGGTTGGCGCTGAAGCTTTCTTT.

The rearrangement uses TRBV5-1 and TRBJ2-7; D call uncertain. The CDR3 is 14 residues long. Trimming took 1 base from V and 0 from J, leaving 8 bases between them. CDR1 is SGHRS and CDR2 is YFSETQ in the germline V gene. CDR3 protein: CASSLLGPSYEQYF. CDR3 in DNA: TGCGCCAGCAGCTTGTTGGGCCCCTCCTACGAGCAGTACTTC.

V is TRBV19 and J is TRBJ2-3, with 9 bases lining up with TRBD1. Germline V gene sequence: CDR1 LNHDA, CDR2 SQIVND (reference sequence). V gave up 6 bases and J gave up 6 bases; unmatched junction bases: 4. The CDR3 spans 13 residues. CDR3 DNA sequence: TGTGCCAGTAGGGGACAGGGTTCCGATACGCAGTATTTT. This encodes CASRGQGSDTQYF.

This clone was detected only once. J is TRBJ1-1 and V is TRBV12-3 or TRBV12-4; 7 nucleotides agree with TRBD1. The CDR3 runs to 13 residues. V trimming: 6 bases; J trimming: 4 bases; junction bases outside the gene matches: 5. The DNA for the CDR3 is TGTGCCAGCAGGACTAGGGGGCGCACTGAAGCTTTCTTT. Translating gives CASRTRGRTEAFF.

The V and J genes are TRBV7-8 and TRBJ2-1; 8 nucleotides match TRBD1. The CDR3 length is 16 residues. With 4 bases clipped from V and 4 bases from J, the junction kept 9 bases outside the gene matches. Germline V gene sequence: CDR1 SGHVS, CDR2 FQNEAQ. The CDR3: CASSYGQGRVYNEQFF. CDR3 nucleotide sequence: TGTGCCAGCAGCTACGGACAGGGTCGGGTTTACAATGAGCAGTTCTTC.

This clone came up once. J is TRBJ1-1 and V is TRBV7-9, with D maybe TRBD1 (6 bases). Trimming removed 2 bases from V and 1 base from J, with 8 bases in between. This CDR3 is 14 amino acids long. The germline CDR1 and CDR2 sequences are SEHNR and FQNEAQ (reference sequence). The CDR3 sequence: CASSLTGQNTEAFF. The CDR3 DNA follows: TGTGCCAGCAGCTTAACAGGGCAGAACACTGAAGCTTTCTTT. The variable domain in full, completed from reference TRBV7-9 and TRBJ1-1, reads DTGVSQNPRHKITKRGQNVTFRCDPISEHNRLYWYRQTLGQGPEFLTYFQNEAQLEKSRLLSDRFSAERPKGSFSTLEIQRTEQGDSAMYLCASSLTGQNTEAFFGQGTRLTVV.

V and J are TRBV18 and TRBJ1-2; perhaps TRBD1 as D (6 bases). The V gene's germline CDR1 is KGHSH and CDR2 LQKENI. The V and J ends lost 5 bases and 8 bases respectively, with 21 bases between them. The CDR3 has 15 amino acids. CDR3 amino acids: CASSSTLGGGYGYTF. The CDR3 DNA reads TGTGCCAGCTCATCTACTCTTGGCGGGGGCTACGGCTACACCTTC.

This chain connects TRBV18 to TRBJ2-1; no clear D. Germline V gene lookup returns CDR1 KGHSH and CDR2 LQKENI. CDR3 size: 12 residues. Trimming stripped 5 bases from V and 8 bases from J, with 10 bases between. The DNA for the CDR3 is TGTGCCAGCTCATCCCAACGGGATGAGCAGTTCTTC. Its protein product is CASSSQRDEQFF.

The chain has TRBV11-3 and TRBJ1-6; no reliable D call. V was cut by 4 bases and J by 7 bases, with 8 bases left in between. Germline assignment: CDR1 SGHNT and CDR2 YENEEA. The CDR3 extends over 13 amino acids. The CDR3 protein is CASSSEENSPLHF. In DNA form, the CDR3 reads TGTGCCAGCAGCTCGGAGGAGAATTCACCCCTCCACTTT. Full variable domain (rest looked up from reference TRBV11-3 and TRBJ1-6): EAGVVQSPRYKIIEKKQPVAFWCNPISGHNTLYWYLQNLGQGPELLIRYENEEAVDDSQLPKDRFSAERLKGVDSTLKIQPAELGDSAVYLCASSSEENSPLHFGNGTRLTVT.

For this clone: An end of the junction does not agree with germline; a read error may underlie this. V is TRBV7-2 and J is TRBJ1-3; 11 nucleotides match TRBD1. CDR3 size: 15 residues. Germline CDR1 is SGHTA and CDR2 is FQGNSA. The CDR3 reads CAGSLGTGGGNTIYF. The CDR3 DNA follows: TGTGCCGGCAGCCTCGGGACAGGGGGTGGAAACACCATATATTTT.

The rearrangement uses TRBV5-1 and TRBJ2-1; 8 bases map to TRBD1. The V gene's germline CDR1 is SGHRS and CDR2 YFSETQ. The CDR3 covers 16 residues. The J segment lost 4 bases and the V segment lost 3 bases, leaving 9 bases of the junction unmatched. Here the CDR3 reads CASSYGQGGPYNEQFF. In nucleotides, the CDR3 is TGCGCCAGCAGCTACGGACAGGGAGGCCCATACAATGAGCAGTTCTTC.

The CDR3 DNA sequence: TGTGCCAGTAGCACCCTCCCCTGGCAGGGGGCGCATGAGCAGTTCTTC. The encoded protein is CASSTLPWQGAHEQFF. This chain joins TRBV19 and TRBJ2-1; 8 bases match TRBD1. V dropped 6 bases and J dropped 8; count of bases not matched to a gene: 15. The CDR3 contains 16 residues. CDR1 and CDR2 (germline): LNHDA, SQIVND (reference sequence).

V is TRBV5-6 and J is TRBJ1-4; 9 bases fit TRBD1. J lost 5 bases, V lost 2 bases, and 4 bases had no gene match. This CDR3 is 15 amino acids long. Germline V lookup: CDR1 SGHDT, CDR2 YYEEEE. CDR3 DNA: TGTGCCAGCAGCTTCAGGACAGGGGTGAATGAAAAACTGTTTTTT. Translation gives CASSFRTGVNEKLFF.

This clone was picked up one time. The chain joins TRBV19 to TRBJ2-7; 10 bases line up with TRBD2. There are 16 residues in the CDR3. Germline loops: CDR1 LNHDA, CDR2 SQIVND (reference sequence). V lost 5 bases, J lost 3 bases, and 10 bases stayed unmatched. This CDR3 reads CASSSGTSVTNYEQYF. The CDR3 DNA sequence: TGTGCCAGTAGTTCCGGGACTAGCGTAACTAACTACGAGCAGTACTTC.